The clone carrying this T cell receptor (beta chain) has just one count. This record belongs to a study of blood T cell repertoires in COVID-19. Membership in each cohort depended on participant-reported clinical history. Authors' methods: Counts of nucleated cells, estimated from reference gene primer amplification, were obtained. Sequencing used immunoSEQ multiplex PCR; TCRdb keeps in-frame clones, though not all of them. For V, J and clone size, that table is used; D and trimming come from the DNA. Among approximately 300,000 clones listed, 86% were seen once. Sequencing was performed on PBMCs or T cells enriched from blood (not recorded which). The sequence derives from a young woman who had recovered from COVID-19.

CDR3 sequence: CASSQQGRNSPLHF. CDR3 in DNA: TGTGCCAGCTCCCAACAGGGTAGGAATTCACCCCTCCACTTT. This chain joins TRBV18 and TRBJ1-6; tentative D call: TRBD1 (6 bases). The CDR3 has 14 residues. The germline CDR1 and CDR2 sequences are KGHSH and LQKENI. V lost 6 bases to trimming and J lost 7 bases, with 13 bases between them.